This is a list of T cell receptor beta chains from one sample in a study of control samples from healthy donors and cancer patients. TCRdb keeps only in-frame clones here, not all; method: immunoSEQ multiplex PCR. Of around 250,000 clones detected, almost 85% appear once; the ten largest clones hold roughly 15%. The sequencing input was PBMCs. These receptors came from a woman in her sixties or seventies with lung cancer. Each CDR3 is given with its conserved first and last residue. A D gene is named only where the DNA matches it firmly.

v_call	d_call	cdr3_aa
TRBV27	TRBD1	CASSLSDRGVRGYTF
TRBV9	-	CASSVGPQRGELFF
TRBV29-1	TRBD1	CSVGTGRDVGYTF
TRBV5-6	-	CASSLNQGYNQPQHF
TRBV7-8	TRBD1	CASSAGLGQGGYGYTF
TRBV9	TRBD2	CASSVNPGTSGTGELFF
TRBV2	-	CASSEHQPQHF
TRBV11-2	TRBD1	CASSLDRGNEAFF
TRBV5-4	TRBD2	CASSLASGHYNEQFF
TRBV2	TRBD2	CASSEMAGGSTDTQYF
TRBV6-5	TRBD2	CASSYSGSGVYGEQFF
TRBV11-2	-	CASSLVIRGDTEAFF
TRBV21-1	-	CASSSPGPRPSSGAFF
TRBV3-1/TRBV3-2	-	CASTTHGGPNEQFF
TRBV5-1	-	CASSPGNFRSNQPQHF